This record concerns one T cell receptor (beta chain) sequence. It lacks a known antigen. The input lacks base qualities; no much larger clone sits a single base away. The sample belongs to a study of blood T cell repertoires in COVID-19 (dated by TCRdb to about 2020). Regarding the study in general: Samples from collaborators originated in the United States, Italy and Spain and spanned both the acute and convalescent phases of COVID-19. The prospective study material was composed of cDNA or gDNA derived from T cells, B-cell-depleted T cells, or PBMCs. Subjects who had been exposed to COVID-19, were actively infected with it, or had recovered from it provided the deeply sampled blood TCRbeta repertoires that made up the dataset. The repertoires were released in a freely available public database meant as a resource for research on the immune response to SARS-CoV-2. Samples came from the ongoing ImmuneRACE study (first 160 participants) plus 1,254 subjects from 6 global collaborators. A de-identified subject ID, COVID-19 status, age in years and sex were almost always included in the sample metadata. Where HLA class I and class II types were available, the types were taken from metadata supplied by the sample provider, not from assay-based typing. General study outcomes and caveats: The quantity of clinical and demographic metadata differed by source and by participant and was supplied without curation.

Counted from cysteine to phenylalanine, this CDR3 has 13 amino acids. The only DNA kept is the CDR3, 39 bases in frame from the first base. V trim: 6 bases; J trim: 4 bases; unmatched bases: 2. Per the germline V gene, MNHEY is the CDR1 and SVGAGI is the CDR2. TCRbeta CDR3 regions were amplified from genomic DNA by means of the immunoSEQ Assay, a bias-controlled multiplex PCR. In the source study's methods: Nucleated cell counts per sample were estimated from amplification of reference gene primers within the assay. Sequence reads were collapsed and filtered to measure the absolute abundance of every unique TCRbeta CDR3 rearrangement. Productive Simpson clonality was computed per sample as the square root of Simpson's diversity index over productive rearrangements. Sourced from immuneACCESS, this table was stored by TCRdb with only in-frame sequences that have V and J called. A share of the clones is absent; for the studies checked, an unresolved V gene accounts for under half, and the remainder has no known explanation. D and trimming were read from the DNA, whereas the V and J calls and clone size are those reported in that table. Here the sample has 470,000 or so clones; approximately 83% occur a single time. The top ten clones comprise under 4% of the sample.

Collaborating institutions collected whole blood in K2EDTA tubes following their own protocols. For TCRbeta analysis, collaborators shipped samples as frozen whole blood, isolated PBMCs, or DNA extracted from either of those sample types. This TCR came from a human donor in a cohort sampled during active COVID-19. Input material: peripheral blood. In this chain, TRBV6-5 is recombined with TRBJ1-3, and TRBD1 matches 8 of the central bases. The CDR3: CASSRGQGNTIYF. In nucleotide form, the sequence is TGTGCCAGCAGCAGGGGGCAAGGAAACACCATATATTTT.